What follows describes a single T cell receptor (beta chain). Its antigen is unknown. This CDR3 contains 15 residues. Trimming stripped 2 bases from V and 0 bases from J, with 8 bases between. In germline, CDR1 is SGHTA, CDR2 FQGNSA. Generated by immunoSEQ multiplex PCR, the TCRdb table keeps only in-frame clones and is missing some. The table shows 2,500 to 4,000 clones, with around 88% occurring only once. These data belong to a study of immune cell composition in non-small cell lung cancer. Findings of the study overall: Shared sequences between tumour-reactive and dominant in vivo clones were not proven. Clones >0.5% enriched in tumour were rarer in adenocarcinoma (about 35%) than squamous (roughly 75%).

V and J are TRBV7-2 and TRBJ1-5; tentatively, D is TRBD1 (5 bases). Sequenced: lung tumor tissue. The TCR was taken from a human donor with non-small cell lung cancer. The CDR3: CASSLRGYSNQPQHF. DNA of the CDR3: TGTGCCAGCAGCTTACGGGGGTATAGCAATCAGCCCCAGCATTTT. Variable domain in full (rest from reference TRBV7-2 and TRBJ1-5): GAGVSQSPSNKVTEKGKDVELRCDPISGHTALYWYRQSLGQGLEFLIYFQGNSAPDKSGLPSDRFSAERTGGSVSTLTIQRTQQEDSAVYLCASSLRGYSNQPQHFGDGTRLSIL.